This note documents a single TCR beta chain sequence. Its antigen is unknown. The data derive from a study of cytomegalovirus exposure and HLA in healthy donors. Study at large: The approximately 110 validation repertoires used a platform that matched the one used for the approximately 690 first-cohort repertoires, as a later analysis reported. Study-level points and caveats: Subsequent analysis showed first-cohort TCR clusters tending to co-occur in some 110 validation repertoires. Most sequenced TCRs were rare (though some public TCRs occurred in many donors). CMV antigen specificity was confirmed in vitro for a few CMV-associated chains.

The germline V gene has CDR1 SGHNT and CDR2 YENEEA. V dropped 3 bases and J dropped 0 bases, with 9 bases sitting between them. The CDR3 has 15 residues. TCRdb's copy holds only in-frame clones and misses some; the assay was immunoSEQ multiplex PCR. The sample lists 110,000 or so clones; about nine tenths were seen once. This chain uses TRBV11-3 with TRBJ2-1; weak D call: TRBD2 (6 bases). The clonotype was recovered from a woman aged 18-29 years in good health and CMV-seronegative. Sample: PBMCs. CDR3 protein: CASSFDGGSYNEQFF. The CDR3 DNA reads as TGTGCCAGCAGCTTTGACGGGGGCTCCTACAATGAGCAGTTCTTC.